Presented here are 19 T cell receptor beta chains from one specimen sequenced in a study of shared clonotypes between healthy human individuals. Generated by immunoSEQ multiplex PCR, the TCRdb table keeps only in-frame clones and is missing some. The table shows about 320,000 clones, with roughly 84% occurring only once. The sequenced sample consisted of memory CD8+ T cells sorted from blood. Subset of the sample: CD45RO+ cells pooled with CCR7-negative TemRA cells. The receptors here all came from a young man in good health.

The chain carries TRBV6-5 and TRBJ1-5; 7 positions agree with TRBD1. CDR3 length equals 14 residues. Germline assignment: CDR1 MNHEY and CDR2 SVGAGI. V trimming: 2 bases; J trimming: 8 bases; junction bases outside the gene matches: 6. The CDR3 sequence: CASSYGRGLEPQHF. In DNA form, the CDR3 reads TGTGCCAGCAGTTACGGGAGGGGGCTGGAGCCCCAGCATTTT.

To note about this clone: Other nucleotide sequences from this sample produce the same CDR3. The chain is built from TRBV2 and TRBJ2-1, with 7 bases matching TRBD2. Germline V CDR1 and CDR2: SNHLY, FYNNEI. With 1 base clipped from V and 4 bases from J, the junction kept 4 bases outside the gene matches. The CDR3 consists of 15 residues. The CDR3 protein is CASSEGLAAYNEQFF. The CDR3 DNA follows: TGTGCCAGCAGTGAAGGTCTAGCGGCTTACAATGAGCAGTTCTTC.

V and J are TRBV6-5 and TRBJ2-1; D may correspond to TRBD1 or TRBD2 (5 bases each). The CDR3 totals 15 residues. The V end was cut by 0 bases, the J end by 4 bases, with 10 bases between. In germline, CDR1 is MNHEY, CDR2 SVGAGI. The CDR3 DNA sequence: TGTGCCAGCAGTTACTCGTGGGGGTCTTACAATGAGCAGTTCTTC. It specifies CASSYSWGSYNEQFF.

The chain combines TRBV25-1 with TRBJ1-1; D unresolved. Germline V CDR1 and CDR2: MGHDK, SYGVNS. V dropped 7 bases and J dropped 0 bases, with 9 bases sitting between them. CDR3 length: 13 residues. The CDR3 bases are TGTGCCAGCAAGGTGGGCATGAACACTGAAGCTTTCTTT. Translated: CASKVGMNTEAFF. The full variable domain, rest sourced from reference TRBV25-1 and TRBJ1-1, is EADIYQTPRYLVIGTGKKITLECSQTMGHDKMYWYQQDPGMELHLIHYSYGVNSTEKGDLSSESTVSRIRTEHFPLTLESARPSHTSQYLCASKVGMNTEAFFGQGTRLTVV.

This clone was seen a single time. A much more abundant neighbour one base away suggests this may be a read error. Other nucleotide sequences in the sample specify the same CDR3. The rearrangement joins TRBV10-2 to TRBJ1-2, with unresolved D. Germline CDR1 is WSHSY and CDR2 is SAAADI. The V and J ends lost 6 bases and 6 bases respectively, with 17 bases between them. The CDR3 has 14 residues. The CDR3 sequence is CASSEIPRGDGYTF. The CDR3 DNA reads TGCGCCAGCAGCGAGATCCCTAGAGGAGATGGCTACACCTTC.

The gene calls are TRBV30 and TRBJ1-1; possible D gene TRBD1, 5 bases. Germline V CDR1 and CDR2: GTSNPN, SVGIG (reference sequence). Trimming took 1 base from V and 10 from J, leaving 10 bases between them. CDR3 length equals 11 residues. The CDR3 coding sequence is TGTGCCTGGAGTGGGGGGGTAGGAGCTTTCTTT. It translates to CAWSGGVGAFF.

This sequence joins TRBV27 and TRBJ2-1, with 8 bases identical to TRBD1. This CDR3 spans 16 amino acids. The J segment lost 4 bases and the V segment lost 4 bases, leaving 9 bases of the junction unmatched. CDR1 and CDR2 from the germline V gene are MNHEY and SMNVEV (reference sequence). CDR3 loop: CASSSGGAFAYNEQFF. Written as DNA, the CDR3 is TGTGCCAGCAGTTCAGGGGGCGCGTTCGCGTACAATGAGCAGTTCTTC.

V usage is TRBV9 and J usage is TRBJ2-1; D possibly uses TRBD1 or TRBD2 (5 bases each). With 0 bases removed from V and 8 bases from J, the gap between germline ends came to 15 bases. The CDR3 loop spans 15 amino acids. Germline CDR1 is SGDLS and CDR2 is YYNGEE. In DNA form, the CDR3 reads TGTGCCAGCAGCGTAGGGAGCAGCCGGGGCGATGAGCAGTTCTTC. It translates to CASSVGSSRGDEQFF.

This clone was seen once. CDR3 in amino acids: CASSLEGGQLTYGYTF. CDR3 nucleotides: TGTGCCAGCAGCTTAGAAGGGGGCCAGCTCACCTATGGCTACACCTTC. The chain carries TRBV7-9 and TRBJ1-2; 7 bases are a match to TRBD1. The CDR3 consists of 16 residues. V dropped 1 base and J dropped 4; count of bases not matched to a gene: 9. Germline lookup yields CDR1 SEHNR and CDR2 FQNEAQ (reference sequence).

This clone was seen only a few times. J is TRBJ1-2 and V is TRBV6-5, with no clear D. The germline V gene encodes CDR1 MNHEY and CDR2 SVGAGI. Trimming cost V 2 bases and J 4 bases, with 8 bases left between them. The CDR3 spans 13 residues. CDR3 DNA sequence: TGTGCCAGCAGTTACGCCCCACCCTATGGCTACACCTTC. Its translation: CASSYAPPYGYTF.

J is TRBJ2-5 and V is TRBV5-1; 8 positions match TRBD2. The ends lost 0 bases at V and 7 bases at J; junction bases unmatched: 11. The CDR3 covers 16 residues. Germline loops: CDR1 SGHRS, CDR2 YFSETQ. CDR3 bases: TGCGCCAGCAGCTTGGGGCTAGCGGGCTCCGCCGGGACCCAGTACTTC. Its protein is CASSLGLAGSAGTQYF.

The chain recombines TRBV9 with TRBJ1-4; TRBD1 is a possible D gene (6 bases). V was pared by 2 bases and J by 7 bases, with 12 bases between. CDR1 and CDR2 (germline): SGDLS, YYNGEE. The CDR3 runs to 14 residues. Written as DNA, the CDR3 is TGTGCCAGCAGCGTTGGGGGGCTGGTTGAAAAACTGTTTTTT. It encodes CASSVGGLVEKLFF. Full variable domain (rest looked up from reference TRBV9 and TRBJ1-4): DSGVTQTPKHLITATGQRVTLRCSPRSGDLSVYWYQQSLDQGLQFLIQYYNGEERAKGNILERFSAQQFPDLHSELNLSSLELGDSALYFCASSVGGLVEKLFFGSGTQLSVL.

This CDR3 is CASSLRDRENGYTF. CDR3 bases: TGTGCCAGCAGCTTAAGGGACAGGGAGAATGGCTACACCTTC. The V and J genes are TRBV7-8 and TRBJ1-2; 9 bases agree with TRBD1. Germline CDR1 reads SGHVS; CDR2 reads FQNEAQ. Trimming cost V 2 bases and J 6 bases; bases outside gene matches: 4. The CDR3 spans 14 residues.

The chain recombines TRBV7-9 with TRBJ2-7; D possibly corresponds to TRBD1 (5 bases). CDR3 length: 14 residues. Germline lookup yields CDR1 SEHNR and CDR2 FQNEAQ (reference sequence). Trimming shortened V by 2 bases and J by 6 bases, and 14 bases separated the two germline ends. The chain's CDR3 is CASSLLAGLGEQYF. In DNA, the CDR3 is TGTGCCAGCAGCTTACTGGCAGGGCTCGGCGAGCAGTACTTC.

The chain is built from TRBV7-2 and TRBJ2-7; D uncertain. This CDR3 has 13 amino acids. V was clipped by 7 bases and J by 0 bases, with 10 bases between them. Germline lookup yields CDR1 SGHTA and CDR2 FQGNSA. CDR3 region: CASTRPASYEQYF. CDR3 DNA sequence: TGTGCCAGCACCCGACCTGCCTCCTACGAGCAGTACTTC.

The chain recombines TRBV5-6 with TRBJ1-1, with D perhaps matching TRBD1 (5 bases). The CDR3 is 14 amino acids. Between the trimmed V and J ends, which lost 0 bases and 6 bases, there was a span of 12 bases. Germline V gene data show CDR1 as SGHDT and CDR2 as YYEEEE. The CDR3 coding sequence is TGTGCCAGCAGCTTGGTGACCGAGGGACCTGAAGCTTTCTTT. Protein product: CASSLVTEGPEAFF.

This clone was counted only a few times. This specimen includes other DNA sequences encoding the same CDR3. The gene calls are TRBV9 and TRBJ2-7; no clear D. There are 16 residues in the CDR3. The V gene's germline CDR1 is SGDLS and CDR2 YYNGEE. Deletions cut 2 bases from V and 0 bases from J, with 15 bases between. The CDR3 nucleotides read TGTGCCAGCAGCGTTGGTGGACCGGGCAGCTCCTACGAGCAGTACTTC. As protein: CASSVGGPGSSYEQYF.

The V call is TRBV5-6, the J call TRBJ2-3; D unresolved. V gave up 0 bases and J gave up 0 bases, with 8 bases separating them. The CDR3 length is 15 residues. Germline V lookup: CDR1 SGHDT, CDR2 YYEEEE. CDR3 sequence (DNA): TGTGCCAGCAGCTTGGAACCATTAAGCACAGATACGCAGTATTTT. Encoded protein: CASSLEPLSTDTQYF.

The sample holds one count of this clone. This chain links TRBV7-9 with TRBJ1-1; D call uncertain. The V and J ends lost 5 bases and 1 base respectively, with 17 bases between them. CDR1 is SEHNR, CDR2 FQNEAQ, per germline (reference sequence). CDR3 length equals 16 residues. The CDR3 spells CASSPPLDLGNTEAFF. The CDR3 DNA reads as TGTGCCAGCAGCCCCCCGTTAGACCTTGGGAACACTGAAGCTTTCTTT.